The present entry profiles one TCR beta chain with its context. This sample was taken from a study of blood T cell repertoires in COVID-19. Study context: Samples came from the United States, Italy and Spain, spanning acute and convalescent COVID-19. T cells, B-cell-depleted T cells, or PBMCs supplied cDNA or gDNA.

Original processing methods: From reference gene primer amplification, estimates of nucleated cell counts were derived. The method was immunoSEQ multiplex PCR; TCRdb's version includes in-frame clones alone and lacks a portion of them. Clone size and the V and J calls come from that table; the DNA yielded D and trimming. The sample consists of 75,000 to 95,000 clones, 90% of them appearing once. The CDR3 length is 14 residues. Per the germline V gene, CDR1 is MNHEY and CDR2 is SVGAGI. V shed 4 bases, J shed 4 bases, and the junction held 5 bases outside the gene matches. The sequencing input was peripheral blood. The sequence came from a man aged 60-69 years with acute or convalescent COVID-19. The rearrangement uses TRBV6-5 and TRBJ2-5; TRBD1 matches 8 bases. The CDR3, as DNA: TGTGCCAGCAGTTCCCCGGGACAGGCAGAGACCCAGTACTTC. Translation: CASSSPGQAETQYF.